Below are 21 T cell receptor beta chains sequenced from a single sample in a study of T cell responses to AZD1222 COVID-19 vaccine. TCRdb keeps only in-frame clones here, not all; method: immunoSEQ multiplex PCR. The repertoire holds 95,000 to 100,000 clones, with about nine tenths as singletons. The sequences come from peripheral blood, collected 28 days after the second AZD1222 dose. The source is an adult who received the AZD1222 COVID-19 vaccine.

The chain combines TRBV6-1 with TRBJ1-2; 7 bases are shared with TRBD1. Germline CDR1 is MNHNS and CDR2 is SASEGT. This CDR3 has 14 residues. The ends lost 5 bases at V and 8 bases at J; junction bases unmatched: 11. The CDR3 protein is CASSTRTGRAGYTF. In DNA, the CDR3 is TGTGCCAGCAGTACCCGGACAGGCAGGGCGGGCTACACCTTC.

The chain recombines TRBV19 with TRBJ1-1, with TRBD1 as a possible D gene (5 bases). V dropped 7 bases and J dropped 11 bases, with 20 bases sitting between them. The CDR3 is 13 amino acids. CDR1 and CDR2 from the germline V gene are LNHDA and SQIVND (reference sequence). The CDR3 region is CASTITGKQAAFF. CDR3 DNA: TGTGCCAGTACTATCACAGGAAAACAGGCGGCTTTCTTT.

In DNA form, the CDR3 reads TGTGCCAGCAGCTTTCCGGGAGGGACTAGCGAGTCCTACGAGCAGTACTTC. Translation gives CASSFPGGTSESYEQYF. V and J are TRBV7-8 and TRBJ2-7; 10 nucleotides agree with TRBD2. V gave up 3 bases and J gave up 1 base; unmatched junction bases: 9. The germline V gene encodes CDR1 SGHVS and CDR2 FQNEAQ. The CDR3 consists of 17 residues.

This sequence joins TRBV5-1 and TRBJ2-5; 13 nucleotides agree with TRBD2. Per the germline V gene, CDR1 is SGHRS and CDR2 is YFSETQ. The CDR3 covers 15 residues. V shed 5 bases and J 4 bases; nucleotides not matched to a gene: 5. CDR3 sequence (DNA): TGCGCCAGCAGGACGGGACTAGCGGGACCAGAGACCCAGTACTTC. This gives the protein CASRTGLAGPETQYF. Variable domain in full (rest from reference TRBV5-1 and TRBJ2-5): KAGVTQTPRYLIKTRGQQVTLSCSPISGHRSVSWYQQTPGQGLQFLFEYFSETQRNKGNFPGRFSGRQFSNSRSEMNVSTLELGDSALYLCASRTGLAGPETQYFGPGTRLLVL.

The chain joins TRBV5-1 to TRBJ1-1; no clear D gene. V lost 1 base and J 4 bases, leaving 8 bases between the germline ends. In germline, CDR1 is SGHRS, CDR2 YFSETQ. The CDR3 runs to 13 residues. The CDR3 here is CASSLKGFTEAFF. CDR3 coding DNA: TGCGCCAGCAGCTTGAAGGGTTTCACTGAAGCTTTCTTT.

V usage is TRBV2 and J usage is TRBJ2-6; D gene ambiguous. The CDR3 extends over 15 amino acids. Germline assignment: CDR1 SNHLY and CDR2 FYNNEI. Trimming stripped 2 bases from V and 4 bases from J, with 9 bases between. The CDR3 spells CASSEWALGANVLTF. Written as DNA, the CDR3 is TGTGCCAGCAGTGAATGGGCTCTAGGGGCCAACGTCCTGACTTTC.

The chain links TRBV14 to TRBJ2-7, with D perhaps TRBD1 (6 bases). Germline CDR1 reads SGHDN; CDR2 reads FVKESK. This CDR3 has 12 amino acids. V lost 5 bases and J 2 bases, leaving 7 bases between the germline ends. Written as DNA, the CDR3 is TGTGCCAGCAGCTGGACAGCCTACGAGCAGTACTTC. Residues: CASSWTAYEQYF.

The V gene is TRBV7-6, the J gene TRBJ2-7; 16 bases match TRBD2. CDR1 and CDR2 (germline): SGHVS, FNYEAQ. The CDR3 totals 17 residues. V gave up 5 bases and J gave up 3 bases; unmatched junction bases: 7. This chain's CDR3 is CASSLGTSGRAGYEQYF. In nucleotides, the CDR3 is TGTGCCAGCAGCCTAGGGACTAGCGGGAGGGCGGGCTACGAGCAGTACTTC.

The gene calls are TRBV10-3 and TRBJ2-1, with TRBD2 matching 7 bases. The CDR3 is made up of 15 amino acids. The junction had 6 bases not matched to a gene; V was cut back by 2 bases and J by 5 bases. CDR1 is ENHRY and CDR2 is SYGVKD in the germline V gene. This chain's CDR3 is CAISEVVAGNNEQFF. CDR3 coding DNA: TGTGCCATCAGTGAGGTCGTAGCGGGCAACAATGAGCAGTTCTTC.

The chain uses TRBV29-1 and TRBJ2-3, with TRBD2 matching over 9 bases. The V gene's germline CDR1 is SQVTM and CDR2 ANQGSEA. V dropped 6 bases and J dropped 5; count of bases not matched to a gene: 9. This CDR3 region has 14 residues. Here the CDR3 DNA reads TGCAGCGTGGGTAAGGGAGCGGGAGGAGATACGCAGTATTTT. Its translation is CSVGKGAGGDTQYF.

CDR3 region: CASSLRGRNEQYF. CDR3 in DNA: TGTGCCAGCAGCTTGAGGGGGCGCAACGAGCAGTACTTC. The chain recombines TRBV5-8 with TRBJ2-7; 7 positions agree with TRBD1. CDR1 and CDR2 from the germline V gene are SGHTS and YDEGEE. V shed 1 base and J 5 bases; nucleotides not matched to a gene: 3. This CDR3 comprises 13 residues.

The chain carries TRBV27 and TRBJ2-1; TRBD2 matches 8 bases. The junction had 13 bases not matched to a gene; V was cut back by 10 bases and J by 5 bases. This CDR3 has 15 amino acids. Germline assignment: CDR1 MNHEY and CDR2 SMNVEV (reference sequence). The CDR3 is CATPGFGTRDNEQFF. For the CDR3, the DNA is TGTGCCACACCTGGATTCGGGACTAGAGACAATGAGCAGTTCTTC.

The chain joins TRBV5-1 to TRBJ1-1; 9 bases are shared with TRBD1. The CDR3 contains 15 residues. J was trimmed by 6 bases and V by 2 bases; bases with no gene match: 8. Germline V gene data show CDR1 as SGHRS and CDR2 as YFSETQ. The CDR3 loop reads CASSFTGGVYPEAFF. As DNA, the CDR3 is TGCGCCAGCAGCTTCACAGGGGGCGTCTATCCTGAAGCTTTCTTT.

The chain links TRBV2 to TRBJ1-6; TRBD1 agrees at 7 bases. Germline assignment: CDR1 SNHLY and CDR2 FYNNEI. J lost 7 bases, V lost 7 bases, and 7 bases had no gene match. The CDR3 is made up of 14 amino acids. The CDR3 DNA reads TGTGCCAGCATATCGGACAGGACGAATTCACCCCTCCACTTT. It translates to CASISDRTNSPLHF.

J is TRBJ2-5 and V is TRBV27, with 9 positions matching TRBD1. CDR1 and CDR2 from the germline V gene are MNHEY and SMNVEV (reference sequence). With V trimmed by 3 bases and J by 4 bases, 0 bases remained unmatched. This CDR3 region has 13 residues. CDR3 residues: CASSLGQGETQYF. Written as DNA, the CDR3 is TGTGCCAGCAGTTTGGGACAGGGAGAGACCCAGTACTTC.

The rearrangement uses TRBV28 and TRBJ2-5, with D uncertain. This CDR3 is 12 amino acids long. Germline V gene sequence: CDR1 MDHEN, CDR2 SYDVKM. Trimming cost V 2 bases and J 5 bases, with 6 bases left between them. In nucleotides, the CDR3 is TGTGCCAGCAGTTTAGACGGGGAGACCCAGTACTTC. This codes for CASSLDGETQYF.

The rearrangement uses TRBV25-1 and TRBJ1-1; D is unclear. Trimming removed 5 bases at V and 1 base at J, with 8 bases between. Germline CDR1 and CDR2: MGHDK and SYGVNS. The CDR3 consists of 13 residues. DNA for the CDR3: TGTGCCAGCAGTTGGACGGGGAACACTGAAGCTTTCTTT. This gives the protein CASSWTGNTEAFF.

The chain uses TRBV4-1 and TRBJ2-7, with a tentative D call TRBD2 (5 bases). V lost 0 bases and J 7 bases, leaving 10 bases between the germline ends. Per the germline V gene, CDR1 is MGHRA and CDR2 is YSYEKL. The CDR3 length is 13 residues. CDR3 amino acids: CASSQDYGVEQYF. The CDR3 bases are TGCGCCAGCAGCCAAGATTACGGGGTAGAGCAGTACTTC.

The chain carries TRBV27 and TRBJ2-7, with D perhaps matching TRBD2 (6 bases). V gave up 5 bases and J gave up 3 bases, with 20 bases separating them. From germline, CDR1 is MNHEY and CDR2 SMNVEV (reference sequence). This CDR3 has 16 amino acids. CDR3: CASSPRAGLTIYEQYF. DNA for the CDR3: TGTGCCAGCAGTCCTCGGGCGGGACTCACGATCTACGAGCAGTACTTC.

Worth noting for this clone: Other DNA sequences within the sample encode an identical CDR3. The J gene is TRBJ2-2, the V gene TRBV12-3 or TRBV12-4; unclear D gene. The CDR3 covers 12 residues. V lost 3 bases to trimming and J lost 6 bases, with 5 bases between them. CDR3 residues: CASSFFPGELFF. The CDR3 DNA is TGTGCCAGCAGTTTTTTTCCCGGGGAGCTGTTTTTT.

The chain employs TRBV28 and TRBJ2-1, with a possible D match to TRBD2 (5 bases). CDR1 MDHEN and CDR2 SYDVKM come from the germline V gene. The ends were cut back, 2 bases at V and 8 bases at J, with 13 bases in the middle. This CDR3 spans 14 amino acids. The CDR3 sequence: CASSLAGFTDEQFF. CDR3 nucleotide sequence: TGTGCCAGCAGTTTAGCGGGTTTTACGGATGAGCAGTTCTTC.